The 11 T cell receptor beta chains listed next were all sequenced from one sample in a study of blood T cell repertoires in COVID-19. The method was immunoSEQ multiplex PCR; TCRdb's version includes in-frame clones alone and lacks a portion of them. Of fewer than 300,000 clones in the sample, about 90% are singletons; the top ten hold about 6%. Sequencing was performed on peripheral blood. All receptors derive from a woman aged 45-65 years with COVID-19, enrolled during active disease.

The rearrangement links TRBV3-1 (or the pseudogene TRBV3-2) to TRBJ2-3, with 8 bases aligning to TRBD2. V shed 4 bases, J shed 5 bases, and the junction held 8 bases outside the gene matches. This CDR3 spans 15 amino acids. Germline CDR1 and CDR2: LGHDT and YNNKEL (reference sequence). The CDR3 sequence is CASSRRAGVGDTQYF. The CDR3 nucleotides are TGTGCCAGCAGCCGACGAGCGGGAGTTGGAGATACGCAGTATTTT.

V and J are TRBV5-3 and TRBJ2-7; TRBD1 might be the D (7 bases). TRBV5-3 is an open reading frame, and its role is uncertain. The CDR3 runs 13 residues. Deletions cut 10 bases from V and 1 base from J, with 15 bases between. CDR3 residues: CAGGGRGSYEQYF. The CDR3 bases are TGTGCCGGGGGAGGCAGGGGGTCCTACGAGCAGTACTTC.

The chain links TRBV5-6 to TRBJ2-1; 12 positions match TRBD1. Germline CDR1 SGHDT, CDR2 YYEEEE. With V trimmed by 4 bases and J by 7 bases, 15 bases remained unmatched. CDR3 length: 18 amino acids. In DNA form, the CDR3 reads TGTGCCAGCAGCCGCAGAACTCCCGGGACAGGGGGCGCGAATGAGCAGTTCTTC. It codes for CASSRRTPGTGGANEQFF.

This clone was seen a single time. V and J are TRBV4-3 and TRBJ2-1; 10 bases map to TRBD2. Germline V gene data show CDR1 as LGHNA and CDR2 as YSLEER. The CDR3 sequence is 16 residues long. After removal of 1 base from V and 6 bases from J, the junction contained 6 bases not matched to a gene. CDR3 sequence (DNA): TGCGCCAGCAGCCAAGCAGGAGCGGGAGGGCTCAATGAGCAGTTCTTC. This translates into CASSQAGAGGLNEQFF.

The V gene is TRBV5-5, the J gene TRBJ2-7; 13 bases align to TRBD2. Germline CDR1 and CDR2: SGHKS and YYEKEE (reference sequence). The J segment lost 5 bases and the V segment lost 2 bases, leaving 7 bases of the junction unmatched. The CDR3 sequence is 16 residues long. The CDR3, as DNA: TGTGCCAGCAGCTTCCCCCGACTAGCGGGAGGTGACGAGCAGTACTTC. Translation: CASSFPRLAGGDEQYF.

The CDR3 reads CASSPYSGNTIYF. The CDR3 DNA reads TGTGCCAGCAGCCCTTACTCTGGAAACACCATATATTTT. The chain is built from TRBV21-1 and TRBJ1-3. TRBV21-1 is described as a pseudogene. The CDR3 is 13 residues long.

The chain links TRBV6-2 or TRBV6-3 to TRBJ2-7; TRBD2 is a possible D gene (5 bases). V lost 6 bases and J 13 bases, leaving 19 bases between the germline ends. The germline gives CDR1 MNHEY, CDR2 SVGEGT. This CDR3 is 12 amino acids long. CDR3 protein: CASSSWDSSSYF. CDR3 nucleotides: TGTGCCAGCAGCTCTTGGGATTCTAGCAGTTACTTC.

The genes are TRBV4-3 and TRBJ2-1; D is uncertain. Trimming shortened V by 0 bases and J by 8 bases, and 11 bases separated the two germline ends. From germline, CDR1 is LGHNA and CDR2 YSLEER. The CDR3 loop spans 14 amino acids. CDR3 loop: CASSQDLRSDEQFF. The CDR3 DNA follows: TGCGCCAGCAGCCAAGATCTGCGCTCTGATGAGCAGTTCTTC.

The chain recombines TRBV7-7 with TRBJ2-2; perhaps TRBD1 as D (6 bases). V shed 5 bases and J shed 6 bases, with 13 bases lying between them. This CDR3 has 14 amino acids. Germline-derived CDR1 and CDR2 are SSHAT and FNYEAQ (reference sequence). The CDR3 reads CASSIEQGSGELFF. DNA of the CDR3: TGTGCCAGCAGCATCGAACAGGGTTCCGGGGAGCTGTTTTTT. The whole variable domain, filled in from reference TRBV7-7 and TRBJ2-2, reads GAGVSQSPRYKVTKRGQDVTLRCDPISSHATLYWYQQALGQGPEFLTYFNYEAQPDKSGLPSDRFSAERPEGSISTLTIQRTEQRDSAMYRCASSIEQGSGELFFGEGSRLTVL.

The V and J genes are TRBV4-1 and TRBJ1-5; 11 bases agree with TRBD1. The CDR3 length is 16 residues. From germline, CDR1 is MGHRA and CDR2 YSYEKL. With V trimmed by 2 bases and J by 3 bases, 3 bases remained unmatched. CDR3 coding DNA: TGCGCCAGCAGCCAACCGGACAGGGGGCACAATCAGCCCCAGCATTTT. Its translation is CASSQPDRGHNQPQHF.

This clone was seen only once. The V call is TRBV4-1, the J call TRBJ2-7; D is uncertain. Germline loops: CDR1 MGHRA, CDR2 YSYEKL. V was pared by 0 bases and J by 4 bases, with 13 bases between. The CDR3 extends over 15 amino acids. CDR3 in amino acids: CASSQDWAPIYEQYF. CDR3 bases: TGCGCCAGCAGCCAAGATTGGGCGCCGATTTACGAGCAGTACTTC.